Following are 32 T cell receptor beta chains from one sample sequenced in a study of blood T cell repertoires in COVID-19. This table comes from immunoSEQ multiplex PCR, and its TCRdb copy is limited to in-frame clones, with some not included. The sample consists of about 270,000 clones, approximately 89% of them appearing once. Sequenced sample: PBMCs or T cells enriched from blood (not recorded which). These receptors were taken from a woman aged 55-75 years who had recovered from COVID-19.

This clone was seen only a few times. V gene TRBV19 combines with J gene TRBJ1-5; D call uncertain. The CDR3 is 15 residues long. Germline V gene lookup returns CDR1 LNHDA and CDR2 SQIVND (reference sequence). Trimming removed 6 bases from V and 4 bases from J, with 16 bases in between. The CDR3 spells CASRVGPGLNQPQHF. The CDR3 region has the DNA TGTGCCAGTAGGGTTGGGCCCGGCCTTAATCAGCCCCAGCATTTT.

The chain joins TRBV5-1 to TRBJ2-7, with D perhaps TRBD2 (6 bases). V gave up 2 bases and J gave up 5 bases, with 17 bases separating them. CDR1 is SGHRS, CDR2 YFSETQ, per germline. The CDR3 consists of 15 residues. CDR3 in DNA: TGCGCCAGCAGCTTCGGGGGTGGCCTAGGGGACGAGCAGTACTTC. Residues: CASSFGGGLGDEQYF.

The rearrangement links TRBV2 to TRBJ2-3; D possibly corresponds to TRBD2 (5 bases). The germline V and J ends were trimmed by 8 bases and 2 bases, with 14 bases remaining between them. Germline-derived CDR1 and CDR2 are SNHLY and FYNNEI. CDR3 length: 14 amino acids. CDR3 DNA sequence: TGTGCCAGCGCAGCGGTAATCGACACAGATACGCAGTATTTT. It yields the protein CASAAVIDTDTQYF.

The chain employs TRBV9 and TRBJ1-5, with D possibly matching TRBD1 (6 bases). This CDR3 region has 16 residues. The V and J ends lost 5 bases and 4 bases respectively, with 19 bases between them. Germline CDR1 SGDLS, CDR2 YYNGEE. The CDR3 DNA reads TGTGCCAGCAGTCAGGGACAAGCAAGAGAAAATCAGCCCCAGCATTTT. Residues: CASSQGQARENQPQHF.

This clone was detected once. V usage is TRBV9 and J usage is TRBJ1-2, with 7 positions matching TRBD1. Germline V gene lookup returns CDR1 SGDLS and CDR2 YYNGEE. The CDR3 contains 16 residues. V gave up 0 bases and J gave up 8 bases; unmatched junction bases: 13. The CDR3 DNA reads TGTGCCAGCAGCGTAGGTGGCAGGGGGAGTGGAATCGGCTACACCTTC. Its translation: CASSVGGRGSGIGYTF.

The chain employs TRBV28 and TRBJ2-3, with D hard to call. CDR3 size: 13 residues. Germline lookup yields CDR1 MDHEN and CDR2 SYDVKM. V dropped 7 bases and J dropped 7 bases, with 15 bases sitting between them. The CDR3 region is CASMLLASYTQYF. DNA for the CDR3: TGTGCCAGCATGTTATTAGCTTCGTATACGCAGTATTTT.

This clone was seen once. The chain is built from TRBV19 and TRBJ2-1; 9 bases map to TRBD1. The CDR3 is 16 residues long. CDR1 LNHDA and CDR2 SQIVND come from the germline V gene (reference sequence). V trimming: 2 bases; J trimming: 2 bases; junction bases outside the gene matches: 4. As DNA, the CDR3 is TGTGCCAGTAGTATATTAGGGGACAGGGCCTACAATGAGCAGTTCTTC. Protein product: CASSILGDRAYNEQFF.

The chain has TRBV11-2 and TRBJ1-5, with D hard to call. V was pared by 5 bases and J by 7 bases, with 9 bases between. Germline values: CDR1 SGHAT, CDR2 FQNNGV. The CDR3 consists of 12 residues. DNA for the CDR3: TGTGCCAGCAGCCACGTCGGGCAGCCCCAGCATTTT. It specifies CASSHVGQPQHF.

V gene TRBV5-1 combines with J gene TRBJ1-2; 7 nucleotides match TRBD1. CDR3 size: 15 residues. The V segment lost 3 bases and the J segment 3 bases; nucleotides outside the gene matches: 8. Germline V CDR1 and CDR2: SGHRS, YFSETQ. CDR3 sequence: CASSSGDSKHYGYTF. The CDR3 nucleotides are TGCGCCAGCAGCTCGGGGGACAGCAAACACTATGGCTACACCTTC.

This clone was seen only a few times. Written as DNA, the CDR3 is TGTGCCAGTAGGCCGGGACGGGGGGTTCGGTACTTC. Its translation is CASRPGRGVRYF. V is TRBV19 and J is TRBJ2-4; the match to TRBD2 covers 7 bases. The CDR3 length is 12 residues. Germline-derived CDR1 and CDR2 are LNHDA and SQIVND (reference sequence). Trimming cost V 6 bases and J 15 bases; bases outside gene matches: 11. Full variable domain (missing parts from reference TRBV19 and TRBJ2-4): DGGITQSPKYLFRKEGQNVTLSCEQNLNHDAMYWYRQDPGQGLRLIYYSQIVNDFQKGDIAEGYSVSREKKESFPLTVTSAQKNPTAFYLCASRPGRGVRYFGAGTRLSVL.

The chain has TRBV11-2 and TRBJ2-3, with 7 nucleotides matching TRBD2. The CDR3 consists of 16 residues. V shed 1 base and J 6 bases; nucleotides not matched to a gene: 10. Per the germline V gene, CDR1 is SGHAT and CDR2 is FQNNGV. The CDR3 here is CASSLGPAGPRDTQYF. The CDR3 DNA follows: TGTGCCAGCAGCTTAGGTCCAGCGGGGCCCAGGGATACGCAGTATTTT.

The rearrangement links TRBV2 to TRBJ1-1, with D uncertain. This CDR3 region has 14 residues. Germline CDR1 is SNHLY and CDR2 is FYNNEI. The ends were cut back, 3 bases at V and 3 bases at J, with 11 bases in the middle. CDR3 in amino acids: CASSEQATYTEAFF. The CDR3 DNA is TGTGCCAGCAGTGAGCAGGCTACTTACACTGAAGCTTTCTTT.

CDR3 nucleotides: TGCGCCAGCATGGGCCCGAACACTGAAGCTTTCTTT. Protein product: CASMGPNTEAFF. The rearrangement joins TRBV5-1 to TRBJ1-1; D not resolved. Germline CDR1 and CDR2: SGHRS and YFSETQ. V lost 6 bases and J 1 base, leaving 7 bases between the germline ends. This CDR3 is 12 amino acids long.

The CDR3 nucleotides are TGTGCCAGCAGTTCGACACAGGGGGCATTAGTCGACAACACTGAAGCTTTCTTT. Protein sequence: CASSSTQGALVDNTEAFF. The chain uses TRBV27 and TRBJ1-1, with 9 bases identical to TRBD1. The CDR3 length is 18 residues. V gave up 4 bases and J gave up 2 bases; unmatched junction bases: 14. Germline values: CDR1 MNHEY, CDR2 SMNVEV (reference sequence).

The chain recombines TRBV7-6 with TRBJ2-7; a possible D gene is TRBD2 (5 bases). The germline gives CDR1 SGHVS, CDR2 FNYEAQ. V lost 5 bases and J 3 bases, leaving 14 bases between the germline ends. The CDR3 length is 14 residues. The CDR3 loop is CASSDTGGRYEQYF. As DNA, the CDR3 is TGTGCCAGCAGCGATACGGGCGGGCGCTACGAGCAGTACTTC.

The chain couples TRBV11-2 to TRBJ1-5; D not resolved. Germline V gene sequence: CDR1 SGHAT, CDR2 FQNNGV. The CDR3 spans 14 residues. Trimming removed 2 bases at V and 3 bases at J, with 8 bases between. CDR3 region: CASSLTGFNQPQHF. In nucleotides, the CDR3 is TGTGCCAGCAGCTTAACCGGGTTCAATCAGCCCCAGCATTTT.

The chain combines TRBV6-7 with TRBJ1-5; 9 bases match TRBD1. TRBV6-7 is recorded as an ORF, its role being uncertain. There are 16 residues in the CDR3. V lost 6 bases and J lost 2; bases outside the gene matches: 8. CDR3 amino acids: CASSRGQGLGNQPQHF. CDR3 bases: TGTGCCAGCAGCCGCGGACAGGGGTTGGGCAATCAGCCCCAGCATTTT.

The chain links TRBV12-3 or TRBV12-4 to TRBJ1-1, with 9 bases fitting TRBD1. Losses at the gene ends were 5 bases for V and 6 bases for J; bases not matched to a gene: 4. The CDR3 is made up of 13 amino acids. The CDR3 region has the DNA TGTGCCAGCAGTGGACAGGGGTCGGCTGAAGCTTTCTTT. Translated: CASSGQGSAEAFF.

A word on this clone: Relative to the germline gene, one junction end is altered; a read error may explain this. The rearrangement joins TRBV30 to TRBJ2-3; TRBD2 aligns across 10 bases. There are 14 residues in the CDR3. Germline CDR1 GTSNPN, CDR2 SVGIG (reference sequence). CDR3 nucleotides: TGTGCCTGGAGTGTAGGGCCGATAGCGGGGGGTTCGGATTTT. The encoded protein is CAWSVGPIAGGSDF.

The J gene is TRBJ2-6, the V gene TRBV4-2, with D possibly matching TRBD1 (5 bases). This CDR3 has 17 amino acids. The germline gives CDR1 LGHNA, CDR2 YNFKEQ. Trimming stripped 1 base from V and 0 bases from J, with 10 bases between. The CDR3 sequence: CASSQASRDSGANVLTF. The CDR3 DNA reads TGTGCCAGCAGCCAAGCGTCCAGGGACTCTGGGGCCAACGTCCTGACTTTC.

V is TRBV11-2 and J is TRBJ1-2; D is ambiguous. In germline, CDR1 is SGHAT, CDR2 FQNNGV. The CDR3 has 13 residues. V was clipped by 1 base and J by 2 bases, with 5 bases between them. CDR3: CASSLAVNYGYTF. CDR3 nucleotides: TGTGCCAGCAGCTTAGCCGTAAACTATGGCTACACCTTC. The full variable domain, completed using reference TRBV11-2 and TRBJ1-2, is EAGVAQSPRYKIIEKRQSVAFWCNPISGHATLYWYQQILGQGPKLLIQFQNNGVVDDSQLPKDRFSAERLKGVDSTLKIQPAKLEDSAVYLCASSLAVNYGYTFGSGTRLTVV.

This chain joins TRBV7-3 and TRBJ2-1, with D perhaps TRBD2 (5 bases). Per germline, CDR1 SGHTA and CDR2 FQGTGA. CDR3 size: 14 residues. V lost 5 bases and J lost 3, with 11 bases in between. In nucleotides, the CDR3 is TGTGCCAGCAGCCCACAGAGCGGCTACAATGAGCAGTTCTTC. It specifies CASSPQSGYNEQFF.

The CDR3 nucleotides read TGTGCCAGCAGCCCCCGACAGGGGGCGAGATATGGCTACACCTTC. This codes for CASSPRQGARYGYTF. The chain is built from TRBV3-1 (or the pseudogene TRBV3-2) and TRBJ1-2; 10 bases are shared with TRBD1. Germline values: CDR1 LGHDT, CDR2 YNNKEL (reference sequence). The CDR3 sequence is 15 residues long. The junction had 7 bases not matched to a gene; V was cut back by 4 bases and J by 5 bases.

The chain combines TRBV11-3 with TRBJ1-1, with 7 bases aligning to TRBD1. The J segment lost 6 bases and the V segment lost 4 bases, leaving 8 bases of the junction unmatched. Germline V lookup: CDR1 SGHNT, CDR2 YENEEA. The CDR3 sequence is 14 residues long. The CDR3 protein is CASSSGSQGAEAFF. The CDR3 nucleotides read TGTGCCAGCAGCTCGGGGAGCCAGGGGGCTGAAGCTTTCTTT.

This clone appeared once. This chain connects TRBV2 to TRBJ1-5; D is ambiguous. Germline lookup yields CDR1 SNHLY and CDR2 FYNNEI. This CDR3 comprises 15 residues. V lost 5 bases to trimming and J lost 11 bases, with 22 bases between them. In DNA, the CDR3 is TGTGCCAGCAGTCCCGGACTTAATCACGCTTCGGCCCAGCATTTT. Translated: CASSPGLNHASAQHF.

J is TRBJ2-7 and V is TRBV18; tentatively, D is TRBD2 (6 bases). V was pared by 6 bases and J by 0 bases, with 12 bases between. This CDR3 is built from 14 residues. Germline-derived CDR1 and CDR2 are KGHSH and LQKENI. The CDR3 sequence is CASSPGLSSYEQYF. Written as DNA, the CDR3 is TGTGCCAGCTCCCCGGGACTCTCCTCCTACGAGCAGTACTTC.

The chain joins TRBV11-3 to TRBJ2-7, with 11 bases identical to TRBD2. The V gene's germline CDR1 is SGHNT and CDR2 YENEEA. This CDR3 has 15 residues. V gave up 2 bases and J gave up 7 bases; unmatched junction bases: 7. CDR3 loop: CASSLTGTSGGEQYF. In DNA, the CDR3 is TGTGCCAGCAGCTTAACCGGGACTAGCGGTGGGGAGCAGTACTTC.

The count of this clone is one. The gene calls are TRBV6-2 or TRBV6-3 and TRBJ2-3, with a tentative D call TRBD2 (6 bases). Germline lookup yields CDR1 MNHEY and CDR2 SVGEGT. The CDR3 runs to 15 residues. The V end was cut by 4 bases, the J end by 2 bases, with 13 bases between. The CDR3 sequence is CASSFTGTATDTQYF. DNA for the CDR3: TGTGCCAGCAGTTTCACCGGGACTGCCACAGATACGCAGTATTTT.

The chain carries TRBV2 and TRBJ2-5; 10 nucleotides align to TRBD2. The CDR3 spans 13 residues. Trimming at V came to 8 bases and at J to 5 bases, leaving 5 bases not matched to a gene. Germline lookup yields CDR1 SNHLY and CDR2 FYNNEI. In DNA form, the CDR3 reads TGTGCCAGCCTAGCGGGGGTTTGGGAGACCCAGTACTTC. It yields the protein CASLAGVWETQYF.

The genes are TRBV11-2 and TRBJ1-1, with TRBD1 as a possible D gene (5 bases). CDR1 and CDR2 (germline): SGHAT, FQNNGV. The V end was cut by 3 bases, the J end by 0 bases, with 14 bases between. This CDR3 has 16 residues. This CDR3 is CASSFEGAFMNTEAFF. DNA of the CDR3: TGTGCCAGCAGCTTTGAAGGGGCCTTCATGAACACTGAAGCTTTCTTT. The complete variable domain, with remaining parts taken from reference TRBV11-2 and TRBJ1-1, reads EAGVAQSPRYKIIEKRQSVAFWCNPISGHATLYWYQQILGQGPKLLIQFQNNGVVDDSQLPKDRFSAERLKGVDSTLKIQPAKLEDSAVYLCASSFEGAFMNTEAFFGQGTRLTVV.

The chain couples TRBV7-9 to TRBJ1-5, with 9 bases fitting TRBD1. The CDR3 is 14 amino acids. Germline V gene data show CDR1 as SEHNR and CDR2 as FQNEAQ (reference sequence). V dropped 5 bases and J dropped 6; count of bases not matched to a gene: 5. CDR3 amino acids: CASSQTGGRQPQHF. The CDR3, as DNA: TGTGCCAGCAGCCAAACAGGGGGCCGTCAGCCCCAGCATTTT.

The chain is built from TRBV28 and TRBJ2-1; the D gene is possibly TRBD2 (6 bases). CDR1 is MDHEN and CDR2 is SYDVKM in the germline V gene. Trimming stripped 6 bases from V and 2 bases from J, with 14 bases between. The CDR3 runs 15 residues. This CDR3 reads CASREEVAAYNEQFF. In nucleotides, the CDR3 is TGTGCCAGCAGGGAGGAGGTAGCGGCCTACAATGAGCAGTTCTTC.